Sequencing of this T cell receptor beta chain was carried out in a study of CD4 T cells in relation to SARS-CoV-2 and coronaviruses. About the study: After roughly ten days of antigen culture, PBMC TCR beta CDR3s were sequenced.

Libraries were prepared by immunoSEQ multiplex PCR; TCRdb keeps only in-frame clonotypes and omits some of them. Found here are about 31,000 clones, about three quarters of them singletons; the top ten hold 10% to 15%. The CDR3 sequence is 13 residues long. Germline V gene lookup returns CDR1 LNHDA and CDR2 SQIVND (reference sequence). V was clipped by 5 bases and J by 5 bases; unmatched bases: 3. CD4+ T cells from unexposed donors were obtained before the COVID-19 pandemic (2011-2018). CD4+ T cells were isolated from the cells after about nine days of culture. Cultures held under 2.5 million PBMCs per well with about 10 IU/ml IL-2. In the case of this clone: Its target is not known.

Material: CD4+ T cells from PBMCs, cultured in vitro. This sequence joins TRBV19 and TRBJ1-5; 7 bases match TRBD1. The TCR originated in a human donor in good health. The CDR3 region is CASSFTGDQPQHF. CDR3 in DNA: TGTGCCAGTAGTTTCACAGGGGATCAGCCCCAGCATTTT.